This entry describes one T cell receptor (beta chain). There is no known antigen for this receptor. Base-call qualities are not available, and no considerably larger clone is one nucleotide away. The sample originates from a study of regulatory T cells in long-lasting Graves disease (dated by TCRdb to the early 2020s). Background on the whole study: In the newly diagnosed Graves' disease group, patients had been taking antithyroid drugs for less than 3 months. The study took place in China and was registered as a clinical trial. A total of roughly 35 samples underwent TCR sequencing: around 13 from persistent and roughly 20 from newly diagnosed Graves' disease patients. Peripheral blood TCR sequencing and RNA sequencing compared persistent Graves' disease patients with newly diagnosed Graves' disease patients.

Libraries were constructed by multiplex PCR. TCRdb records Illumina HiSeq 4000 as the sequencer. TCR beta libraries were built with iRepertoire HTBI primers and Arm-PCR amplification of CDR3 regions. Before sequencing, the PCR products went through gel purification. As for the original processing: Gene usage analysis of CDR3 amino acid clonotypes used the approximately 62 TRBV and some 15 TRBJ segments found across samples. Filtered high-quality paired reads were merged into contigs using COPE and FqMerger. BLAST was used to align contigs to the IMGT TRBV, TRBD and TRBJ reference genes, and CDR3 was defined following IMGT. Any clonotype with a frequency above 0.1% was classified as a highly expanded clone. Shannon entropy served as the measure of repertoire diversity, while the Gini coefficient captured V-J evenness. Clonotypes shared by more than one individual were considered public. The public reads were reprocessed in TCRdb via fastp at Q25 and MiXCR, keeping in-frame beta chains. Every CDR3 protein is listed once, alongside the most common genes and DNA of its rows. The V and J calls follow TCRdb's processing rather than the paper's. The sample yields 560,000 or so distinct CDR3 sequences; about 15% were counted once. In total, the top ten clones hold approximately 12% of the sample.

CDR1 is given as KGHSH and CDR2 as LQKENI, both from the germline V gene. From the cysteine through the phenylalanine, the CDR3 covers 17 amino acids. Only the CDR3 DNA stays, 51 bases, in frame from base 1. V loses 6 bases at its end and J loses 4 bases; junction bases beyond the gene matches: 13. Results and caveats for the whole study, not just this receptor: As a limitation, the authors acknowledged that the small sample size may reduce accuracy. Sequencing and analysis were restricted to the TCR beta chain. Persistent Graves' disease patients showed lower TCR Shannon entropy and fewer highly expanded clones than newly diagnosed patients, suggesting clonal expansion. TRBV28, TRBJ1-2 and TRBJ2-5 were preferentially used in persistent disease, while TRBV20-1 and TRBJ2-1 were favored in newly diagnosed disease. Patients with persistent disease shared more public clonotypes (fewer than 3,000) than newly diagnosed patients did (approximately 970). The study examined only peripheral blood because the primary lesion, thyroid tissue, could not be accessed.

Interpreted using the paper, the time point label stands for: newly diagnosed GD, antithyroid drugs for less than 3 months. For both TCR sequencing and RNA sequencing, RNA was extracted from PBMCs using TRIzol. The diagnosis of Graves' disease followed American Thyroid Association guidelines. Recruitment of patients was carried out at an endocrinology department in Xi'an, China. Each patient gave approximately 10 milliliters of peripheral blood, collected in an EDTA anticoagulant tube. Ficoll Paque Plus density gradient separation was used to isolate PBMCs, and no additional T cell sorting was done. An Agilent 2100 Bioanalyzer and agarose gel were used to assess RNA quality, and a NanoDrop 2000 was used to measure RNA concentration. The same sample was also studied in work on T cells in Graves' hyperthyroidism and ophthalmopathy. The second publication reports: Stable Graves' hyperthyroidism was defined as the absence of progression to ophthalmopathy over 18 months of follow-up. Hyperthyroidism patients were aged 18 to 65 years and newly diagnosed, with disease duration of less than 2 months. The study excluded patients with uncontrolled infections, other autoimmune diseases, pregnancy or lactation. Clinical symptoms, serum thyroxine and TRAb, thyroid ultrasound, and orbital computed tomography formed the basis for the diagnoses. The TCR CDR3 was subjected to a first round of RT-PCR using the HTBI primer set and the Qiagen OneStep RT-PCR kit. Most expanded thyroid clonotypes (frequency above 0.001) were also detected in blood, a finding suggesting that blood repertoires may reflect thyroid immune responses. In cross-validation, a model built on a 13 V-J signature told ophthalmopathy apart from stable hyperthyroidism with 85% to 90% sensitivity and roughly 82% specificity, and in testing the same model reached 80%/75%. During validation, the model predicted progression to ophthalmopathy a median of roughly 7.1 months ahead of onset, with more than 55% sensitivity and about 72% specificity. TCR V-J signatures able to tell the groups apart were searched for in a discovery cohort of 95 or so patients, of whom roughly 42 had Graves' ophthalmopathy and around 57 had stable Graves' hyperthyroidism. An independent validation cohort of 18 to 20 hyperthyroidism patients and roughly 16 patients who later progressed to ophthalmopathy tested prospective prediction of ophthalmopathy. The roughly 100 discovery patients were randomly divided into training and test sets at a 7:3 ratio. Thyroid tissue and blood T-cell repertoires from about six Graves' hyperthyroidism patients were also compared in the study. After blood sampling, hyperthyroidism patients were treated with methimazole at a starting dose of 30 mg daily, and ophthalmopathy patients were treated with high-dose intravenous methylprednisolone. Libraries were constructed in a second round of multiplex PCR, after which size selection and purification were performed. The libraries were sequenced on an Illumina HiSeq2000 using paired-end 100 bp reads. SOAPnuke was used to process the raw data, throwing out any read that contained adapters or uncalled bases, had a mean Phred below 15, or lacked an exact constant-primer or identifier match. COPE v1.2.5 was used to merge the high-quality paired reads, and each unique nucleotide sequence was defined as a clonotype. MiTCR v1.1 was used to align the clonotypes against IMGT TRBV, TRBD and TRBJ reference segments. The analysis included only V-J combinations with a frequency above 0.0001, which together covered around 99% of the repertoires. The TCS score was defined as the ratio of F50 (clonal expansion) to E x V (chaos), calculated using BLOSUM62-based TCRdist between CDR3 peptides within each V-J. Welch's t-statistics and random forest reduced several hundred V-J features to some 14, which were used in a naive Bayes classifier (R e1071). Sample size was not statistically predetermined, and blinding of investigators to group allocation was not performed. The paper describes TCR Vbeta CDR3 sequencing of 120 to 150 peripheral blood samples, made up of under 50 ophthalmopathy patients, around 73 hyperthyroidism patients and 17 progressor patients.

Specimen: peripheral blood mononuclear cells (PBMCs), collected at new diagnosis, from a patient treated with antithyroid drugs. This receptor chain uses TRBV18 and TRBJ1-3; TRBD1 aligns with 9 central bases. The sequence came from a man aged 18 to 29 with Graves disease. Donor details come from another sample of the same person, matched by shared clones. The CDR3 region reads CASSPFRTGEGGNTIYF. The nucleotide sequence reads TGTGCCAGCTCGCCCTTCCGGACAGGGGAAGGCGGAAACACCATATATTTT.